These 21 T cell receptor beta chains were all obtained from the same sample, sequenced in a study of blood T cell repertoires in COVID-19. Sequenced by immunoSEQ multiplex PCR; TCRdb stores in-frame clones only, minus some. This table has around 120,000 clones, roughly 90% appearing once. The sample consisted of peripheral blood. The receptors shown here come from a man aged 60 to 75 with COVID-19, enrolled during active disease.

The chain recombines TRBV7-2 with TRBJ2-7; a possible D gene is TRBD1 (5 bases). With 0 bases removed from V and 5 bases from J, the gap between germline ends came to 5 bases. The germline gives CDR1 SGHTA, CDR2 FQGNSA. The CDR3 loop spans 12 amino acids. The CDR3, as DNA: TGTGCCAGCAGCTTAGCAGGGGACGAGCAGTACTTC. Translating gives CASSLAGDEQYF.

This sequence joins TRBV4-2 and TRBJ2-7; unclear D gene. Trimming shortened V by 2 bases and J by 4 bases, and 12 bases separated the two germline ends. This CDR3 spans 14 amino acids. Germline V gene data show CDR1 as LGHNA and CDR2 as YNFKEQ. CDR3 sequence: CASSQSTTSYEQYF. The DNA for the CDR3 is TGTGCCAGCAGCCAAAGCACTACATCTTACGAGCAGTACTTC.

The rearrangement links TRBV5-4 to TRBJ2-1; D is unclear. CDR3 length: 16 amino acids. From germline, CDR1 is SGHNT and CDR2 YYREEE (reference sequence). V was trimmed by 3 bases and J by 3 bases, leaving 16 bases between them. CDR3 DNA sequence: TGTGCCAGCAGCTCAAAATCCATCGACATCTACAATGAGCAGTTCTTC. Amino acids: CASSSKSIDIYNEQFF.

The DNA for the CDR3 is TGTGCCATCAGTGGTAGCAGCTCCTACGAGCAGTACTTC. Amino acids: CAISGSSSYEQYF. The chain uses TRBV10-3 and TRBJ2-7, with D hard to call. Germline V CDR1 and CDR2: ENHRY, SYGVKD. CDR3 size: 13 residues. V was trimmed by 4 bases and J by 0 bases, leaving 7 bases between them.

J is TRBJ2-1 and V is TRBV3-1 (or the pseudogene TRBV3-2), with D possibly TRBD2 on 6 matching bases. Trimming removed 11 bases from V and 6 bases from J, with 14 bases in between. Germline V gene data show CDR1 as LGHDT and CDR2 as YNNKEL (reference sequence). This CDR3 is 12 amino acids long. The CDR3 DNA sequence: TGTGCCGCTACGGGACTTGGCAATGAGCAGTTCTTC. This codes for CAATGLGNEQFF.

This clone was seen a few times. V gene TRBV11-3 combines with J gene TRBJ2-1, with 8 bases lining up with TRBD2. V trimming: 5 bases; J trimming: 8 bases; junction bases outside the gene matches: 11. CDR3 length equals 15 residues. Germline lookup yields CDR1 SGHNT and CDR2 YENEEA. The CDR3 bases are TGTGCCAGCAGCCCAAGCGGGACTAGGGTCGATGAGCAGTTCTTC. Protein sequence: CASSPSGTRVDEQFF.

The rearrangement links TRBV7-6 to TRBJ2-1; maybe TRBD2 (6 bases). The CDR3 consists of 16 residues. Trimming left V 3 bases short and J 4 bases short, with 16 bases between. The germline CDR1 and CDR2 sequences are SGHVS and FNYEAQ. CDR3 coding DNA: TGTGCCAGCAGCTTTCAGGCGGGATCTTCATACAATGAGCAGTTCTTC. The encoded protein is CASSFQAGSSYNEQFF.

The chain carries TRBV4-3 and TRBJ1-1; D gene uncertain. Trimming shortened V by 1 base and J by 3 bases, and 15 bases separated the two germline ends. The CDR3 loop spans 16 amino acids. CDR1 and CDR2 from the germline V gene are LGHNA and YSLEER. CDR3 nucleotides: TGCGCCAGCAGCCAAGCCCCTTCGGGGATCTACACTGAAGCTTTCTTT. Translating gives CASSQAPSGIYTEAFF.

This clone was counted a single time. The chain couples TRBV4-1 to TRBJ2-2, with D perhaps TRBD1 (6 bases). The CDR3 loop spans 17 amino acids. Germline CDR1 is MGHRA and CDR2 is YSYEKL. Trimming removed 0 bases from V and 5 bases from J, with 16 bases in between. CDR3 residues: CASSQDPQGRGTGELFF. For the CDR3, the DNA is TGCGCCAGCAGCCAAGATCCCCAGGGGCGCGGGACCGGGGAGCTGTTTTTT.

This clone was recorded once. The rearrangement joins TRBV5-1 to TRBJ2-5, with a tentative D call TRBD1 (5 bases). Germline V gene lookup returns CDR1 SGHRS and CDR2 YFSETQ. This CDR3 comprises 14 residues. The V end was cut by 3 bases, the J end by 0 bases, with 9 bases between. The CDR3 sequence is CASSSPTDQETQYF. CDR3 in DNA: TGCGCCAGCAGCTCACCGACAGACCAAGAGACCCAGTACTTC.

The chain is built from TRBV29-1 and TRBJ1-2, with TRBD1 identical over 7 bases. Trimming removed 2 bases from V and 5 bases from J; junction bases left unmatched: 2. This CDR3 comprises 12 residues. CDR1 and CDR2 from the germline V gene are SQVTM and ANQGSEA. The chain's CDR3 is CSVETGEYGYTF. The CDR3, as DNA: TGCAGCGTTGAAACAGGGGAGTATGGCTACACCTTC.

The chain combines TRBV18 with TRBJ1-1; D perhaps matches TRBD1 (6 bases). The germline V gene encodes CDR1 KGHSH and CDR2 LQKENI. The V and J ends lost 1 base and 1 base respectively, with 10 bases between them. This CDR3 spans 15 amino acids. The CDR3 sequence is CASSPRKTGNTEAFF. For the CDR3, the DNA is TGTGCCAGCTCACCACGTAAGACAGGGAACACTGAAGCTTTCTTT.

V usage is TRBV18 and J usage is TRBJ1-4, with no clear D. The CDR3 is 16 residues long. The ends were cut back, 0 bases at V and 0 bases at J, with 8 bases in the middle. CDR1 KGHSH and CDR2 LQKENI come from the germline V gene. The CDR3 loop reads CASSPPFPATNEKLFF. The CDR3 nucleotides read TGTGCCAGCTCACCACCATTCCCTGCAACTAATGAAAAACTGTTTTTT.

The CDR3 coding sequence is TGCAGCGTTGCGTGGCTAGCGGGAGGGAGAACCGGGGAGCTGTTTTTT. Translation gives CSVAWLAGGRTGELFF. The gene calls are TRBV29-1 and TRBJ2-2, with 12 positions matching TRBD2. The CDR3 is 16 amino acids. V trimming: 4 bases; J trimming: 5 bases; junction bases outside the gene matches: 8. The germline CDR1 and CDR2 sequences are SQVTM and ANQGSEA.

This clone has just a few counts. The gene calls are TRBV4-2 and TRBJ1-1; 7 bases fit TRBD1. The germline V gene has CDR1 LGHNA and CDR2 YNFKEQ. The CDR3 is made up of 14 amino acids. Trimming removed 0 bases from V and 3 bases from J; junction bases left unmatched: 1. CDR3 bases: TGTGCCAGCAGCCAAGACCAGGGGGACACTGAAGCTTTCTTT. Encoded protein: CASSQDQGDTEAFF.

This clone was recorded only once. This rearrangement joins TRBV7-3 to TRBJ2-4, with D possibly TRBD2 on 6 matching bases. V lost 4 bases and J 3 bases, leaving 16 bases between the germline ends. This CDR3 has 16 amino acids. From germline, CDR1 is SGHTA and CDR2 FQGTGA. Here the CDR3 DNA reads TGTGCCAGCAGCTCCCGTGATAGCGGCATCAAAAACATTCAGTACTTC. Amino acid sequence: CASSSRDSGIKNIQYF.

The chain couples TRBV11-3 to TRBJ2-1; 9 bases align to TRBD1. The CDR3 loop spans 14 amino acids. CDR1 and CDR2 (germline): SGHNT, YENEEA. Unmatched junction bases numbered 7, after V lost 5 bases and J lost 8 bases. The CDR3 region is CASSPRDRVHEQFF. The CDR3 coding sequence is TGTGCCAGCAGCCCCCGGGACAGGGTCCATGAGCAGTTCTTC.

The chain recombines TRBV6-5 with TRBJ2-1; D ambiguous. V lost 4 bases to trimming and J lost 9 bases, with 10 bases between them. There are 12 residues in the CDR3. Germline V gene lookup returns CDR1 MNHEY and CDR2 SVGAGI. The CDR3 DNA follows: TGTGCCAGCAGTTCAAGCCCTCGTGAGCAGTTCTTC. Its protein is CASSSSPREQFF.

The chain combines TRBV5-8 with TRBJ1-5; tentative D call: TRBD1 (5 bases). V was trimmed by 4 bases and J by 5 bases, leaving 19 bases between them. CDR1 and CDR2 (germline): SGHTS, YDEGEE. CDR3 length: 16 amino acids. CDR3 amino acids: CASSLPTSGLDQPQHF. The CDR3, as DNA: TGTGCCAGCAGCCTACCCACCTCAGGGCTAGATCAGCCCCAGCATTTT.

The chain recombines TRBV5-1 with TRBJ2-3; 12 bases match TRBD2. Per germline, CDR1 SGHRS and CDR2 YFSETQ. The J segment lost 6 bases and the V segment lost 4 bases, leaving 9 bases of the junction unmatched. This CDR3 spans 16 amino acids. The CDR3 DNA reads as TGCGCCAGCAGCACTCGACTAGCGGGAGTCCCCGATACGCAGTATTTT. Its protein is CASSTRLAGVPDTQYF.

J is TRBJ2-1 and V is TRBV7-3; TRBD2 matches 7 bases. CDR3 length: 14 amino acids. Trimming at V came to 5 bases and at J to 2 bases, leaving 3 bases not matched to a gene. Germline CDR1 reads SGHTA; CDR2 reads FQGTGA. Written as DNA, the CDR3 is TGTGCCAGCAGCCGGAGCGGGACCTACAATGAGCAGTTCTTC. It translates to CASSRSGTYNEQFF.